Below are 3 T cell receptor beta chains sequenced from a single sample in a study of T-cell reconstitution after alpha-beta-depleted transplantation in children. It was with unique molecular identifiers that the TCRbeta library was prepared. TCRdb independently ran MiXCR on the PCR reads; one entry per CDR3 protein. The table lists around 360,000 distinct CDR3 sequences, approximately 10% of them singletons, with approximately 2.3% in the top ten. Sequencing used PBMCs from the stem cell graft donor, obtained from the stem cell graft. Receptors originate from a human donor who donated a stem cell graft to a child with acute lymphoblastic leukemia.

This clonotype has a count of ten or more. The chain recombines TRBV5-1 with TRBJ1-4; maybe TRBD1 (6 bases). The CDR3 is 16 residues long. Germline-derived CDR1 and CDR2 are SGHRS and YFSETQ. V was clipped by 3 bases and J by 1 base, with 13 bases between them. The DNA for the CDR3 is TGCGCCAGCAGCTACAGGGACTCCGGAACTAATGAAAAACTGTTTTTT. This sequence encodes CASSYRDSGTNEKLFF.

The rearrangement uses TRBV9 and TRBJ2-1; 9 positions match TRBD1. Germline loops: CDR1 SGDLS, CDR2 YYNGEE. The CDR3 runs 16 residues. V lost 3 bases and J lost 7; bases outside the gene matches: 11. The CDR3 coding sequence is TGTGCCAGCAGCGAGCTACCGGGACAGGGAAATAATGAGCAGTTCTTC. It translates to CASSELPGQGNNEQFF.

Turning to this clonotype: The junction departs from germline at one end; a sequencing error may be responsible. V usage is TRBV7-7 and J usage is TRBJ2-5, with D possibly TRBD2 on 5 matching bases. From germline, CDR1 is SSHAT and CDR2 FNYEAQ (reference sequence). The CDR3 consists of 14 residues. The CDR3 sequence: CASSPLGGGETQYF. Written as DNA, the CDR3 is TGTGCTAGCAGCCCCCTAGGAGGAGGCGAGACCCAGTACTTC.